This T cell receptor beta chain is drawn from a study of T cell repertoires in cytomegalovirus infection. Across the study: The public TCR beta signatures pointed to both CMV infection and matching HLA type.

The study's findings and limits: CMV-specific HLA-C-restricted TCR beta clonotypes dominated the ex vivo response.

The CDR3 loop spans 15 amino acids. CDR1 is LNHDA, CDR2 SQIVND, per germline (reference sequence). The germline V and J ends were trimmed by 5 bases and 0 bases, with 14 bases remaining between them. This clonotype was counted many times. No antigen is known for it. TCRdb used MiXCR to reprocess the reads, holding one entry per CDR3 protein. The sample shows 200,000 to 300,000 distinct CDR3 sequences, 9.1% of them seen only once. This TCR came from a human donor in good health (CMV status not recorded). Some clones in this sample may be carry-over from other donors' samples. The chain links TRBV19 to TRBJ2-7; D is perhaps TRBD1 (8 bases). Sequencing was done on a sample of PBMCs. The CDR3 reads CASSVTGGVSYEQYF. In DNA form, the CDR3 reads TGTGCCAGTAGTGTAACAGGGGGGGTCTCCTACGAGCAGTACTTC.